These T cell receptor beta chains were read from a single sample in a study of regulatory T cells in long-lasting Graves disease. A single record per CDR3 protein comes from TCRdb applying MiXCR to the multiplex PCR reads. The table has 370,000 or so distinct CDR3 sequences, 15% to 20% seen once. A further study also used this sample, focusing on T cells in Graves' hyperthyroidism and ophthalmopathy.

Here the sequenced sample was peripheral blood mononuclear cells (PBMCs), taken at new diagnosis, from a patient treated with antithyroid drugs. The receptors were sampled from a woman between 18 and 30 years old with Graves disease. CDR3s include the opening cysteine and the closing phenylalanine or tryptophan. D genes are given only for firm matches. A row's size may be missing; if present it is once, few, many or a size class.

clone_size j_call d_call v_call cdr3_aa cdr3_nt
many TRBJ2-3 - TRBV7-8 CASSLSPRDKFTQYF TGTGCCAGCAGCTTATCCCCTCGGGACAAATTTACGCAGTATTTT
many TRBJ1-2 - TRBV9 CASSGYEQGYDYGYTF TGTGCCAGCAGCGGTTACGAACAGGGTTATGACTATGGCTACACCTTC
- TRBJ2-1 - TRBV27 CASSRGGGQFF TGTGCCAGCAGCCGGGGCGGTGGGCAGTTCTTC
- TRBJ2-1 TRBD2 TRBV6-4 CASSEAGGGNEQFF TGTGCCAGCAGTGAGGCGGGAGGAGGGAATGAGCAGTTCTTC
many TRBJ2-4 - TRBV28 CASSFRDAAKNIQYF TGTGCCAGCAGTTTCAGGGATGCAGCCAAAAACATTCAGTACTTC
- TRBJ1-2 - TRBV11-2 CASSSTGYYGYTF TGTGCCAGCAGCTCAACAGGGTACTATGGCTACACCTTC
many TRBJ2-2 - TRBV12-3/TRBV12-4 CASRGLLANTGELFF TGTGCCAGCAGAGGACTGTTGGCGAACACCGGGGAGCTGTTTTTT
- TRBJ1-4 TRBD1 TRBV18 CASSYGQGGNEKLFF TGTGCCAGCTCATACGGACAGGGGGGAAATGAAAAACTGTTTTTT
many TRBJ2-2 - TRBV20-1 CSARPRPTGLTGELFF TGCAGTGCTAGACCCCGCCCGACAGGCCTCACCGGGGAGCTGTTTTTT
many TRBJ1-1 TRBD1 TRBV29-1 CSAVTPDRECPF TGCAGCGCTGTAACCCCGGACAGGGAGTGTCCTTTT
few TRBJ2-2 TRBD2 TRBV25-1 CASDRRGERLTGELFF TGTGCCAGCGACCGCCGGGGGGAAAGGCTCACCGGGGAGCTGTTTTTT
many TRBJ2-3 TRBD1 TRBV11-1 CASSLDRGQGLPTQYF TGTGCCAGCAGCTTAGATCGGGGACAGGGCCTACCTACGCAGTATTTT
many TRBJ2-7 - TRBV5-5 CASRGAGGSYEQYF TGTGCCAGCAGGGGGGCCGGCGGGAGTTACGAGCAGTACTTC
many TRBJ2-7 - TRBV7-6 CASSLGHRGLEQYF TGTGCCAGCAGCTTAGGCCATAGAGGGCTCGAGCAGTACTTC
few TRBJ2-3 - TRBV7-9 CASSFIVPARGKDTQYF TGTGCCAGCAGCTTTATTGTCCCGGCAAGGGGGAAAGATACGCAGTATTTT
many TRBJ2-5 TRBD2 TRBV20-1 CSARDILAGVETQYF TGCAGTGCTAGAGATATTCTAGCGGGAGTGGAGACCCAGTACTTC
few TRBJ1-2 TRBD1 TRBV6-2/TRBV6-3 CASSYVPGQGINYGYTF TGTGCCAGCAGTTACGTCCCGGGACAGGGGATCAACTATGGCTACACCTTC
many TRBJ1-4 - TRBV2 CASSIARGSNEKLFF TGTGCCAGCAGCATCGCAAGGGGCAGCAATGAAAAACTGTTTTTT
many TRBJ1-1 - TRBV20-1 CSARDGATGNTEAFF TGCAGTGCTAGAGATGGGGCTACGGGGAACACTGAAGCTTTCTTT
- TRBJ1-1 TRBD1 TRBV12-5 CASGTGTGMNTEAFF TGTGCTAGTGGTACCGGGACAGGAATGAACACTGAAGCTTTCTTT
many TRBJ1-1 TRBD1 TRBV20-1 CSARRDRGWAEAFF TGCAGTGCTAGAAGGGACAGGGGTTGGGCTGAAGCTTTCTTT
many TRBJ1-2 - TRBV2 CASIFRTAYGYTF TGTGCCAGCATTTTTCGGACAGCCTATGGCTACACCTTC
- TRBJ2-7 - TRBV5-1 CASSSQGDVNYEQYF TGCGCCAGCAGCTCGCAGGGAGACGTGAACTACGAGCAGTACTTC
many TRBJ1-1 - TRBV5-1 CASSSGLWENTEAFF TGCGCCAGCAGCTCGGGACTTTGGGAGAACACTGAAGCTTTCTTT
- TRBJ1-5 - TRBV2 CASSTDRYSNQPQHF TGTGCCAGCAGTACAGACAGATATAGCAATCAGCCCCAGCATTTT
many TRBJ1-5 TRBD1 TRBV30 CAWSDRVNQPQHF TGTGCCTGGAGCGACAGGGTCAATCAGCCCCAGCATTTT
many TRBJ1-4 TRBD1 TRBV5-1 CASSIGQGAEKLFF TGCGCCAGCAGCATAGGACAGGGTGCCGAAAAACTGTTTTTT
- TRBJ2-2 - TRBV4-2 CASSHGGNTGELFF TGTGCCAGCAGCCACGGGGGCAACACCGGGGAGCTGTTTTTT
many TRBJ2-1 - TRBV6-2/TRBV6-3 CASSSNRDNNEQFF TGTGCCAGCAGTTCAAACAGGGACAACAATGAGCAGTTCTTC
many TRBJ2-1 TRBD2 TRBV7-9 CASSSPGLVKNEQFF TGTGCCAGCAGCTCGCCGGGACTAGTCAAGAATGAGCAGTTCTTC
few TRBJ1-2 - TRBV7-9 CASSLELGGIYGYTF TGTGCCAGCAGCTTAGAACTGGGGGGCATTTATGGCTACACCTTC
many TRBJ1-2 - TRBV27 CASTGAHMGPGSYTF TGTGCCAGCACCGGGGCACACATGGGGCCCGGGAGCTACACCTTC
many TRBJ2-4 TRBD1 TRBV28 CASSPTGDLAKNIQYF TGTGCCAGCAGTCCTACAGGGGACCTAGCCAAAAACATTCAGTACTTC
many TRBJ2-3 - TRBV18 CASQLMKDTQYF TGTGCCAGCCAATTAATGAAGGATACGCAGTATTTT
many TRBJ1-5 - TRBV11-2 CASSLVEDMGNQPQHF TGTGCCAGCAGCTTAGTGGAGGACATGGGAAATCAGCCCCAGCATTTT
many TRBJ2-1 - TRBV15 CATSREPRGDGNEQFF TGTGCCACCAGCAGAGAGCCCAGGGGGGACGGCAATGAGCAGTTCTTC
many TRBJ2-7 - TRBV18 CASSSGTVYEQYF TGTGCCAGCAGTAGCGGGACAGTCTACGAGCAGTACTTC
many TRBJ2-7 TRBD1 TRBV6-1 CASRTDRASSYEQYF TGTGCCAGCAGGACCGACAGGGCGAGCTCCTACGAGCAGTACTTC
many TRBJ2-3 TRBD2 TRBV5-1 CASSFGGGALADTQYF TGCGCCAGCAGCTTTGGCGGGGGGGCCCTTGCAGATACGCAGTATTTT
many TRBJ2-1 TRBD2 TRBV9 CASSLSFREGDEQFF TGTGCCAGCAGCCTCTCCTTCCGGGAGGGTGATGAGCAGTTCTTC
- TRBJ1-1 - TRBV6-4 CASSQEMSTEAFF TGTGCCAGCAGTCAAGAGATGAGCACTGAAGCTTTCTTT
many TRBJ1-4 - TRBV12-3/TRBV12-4 CASSSRVWQTNEKLFF TGTGCCAGCAGTAGCCGAGTCTGGCAGACTAATGAAAAACTGTTTTTT
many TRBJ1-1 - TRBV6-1 CASGKQGYTEAFF TGTGCCAGCGGCAAACAGGGTTACACTGAAGCTTTCTTT
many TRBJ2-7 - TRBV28 CASSLRQGHSYEQYF TGTGCCAGCAGTTTACGGCAGGGCCACTCCTACGAGCAGTACTTC
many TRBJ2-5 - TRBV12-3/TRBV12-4 CASTAAEGETQYF TGTGCCAGCACCGCGGCGGAGGGGGAGACCCAGTACTTC
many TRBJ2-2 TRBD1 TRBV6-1 CASSARDRGRIWELFF TGTGCCAGCAGTGCCCGGGACAGGGGGCGCATCTGGGAGCTGTTTTTT
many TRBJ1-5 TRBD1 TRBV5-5 CASSLGTGIGSNQPQHF TGCGCCAGCAGCTTGGGGACAGGGATCGGGAGCAATCAGCCCCAGCATTTT
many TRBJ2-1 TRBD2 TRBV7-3 CASSSGLASYNEQFF TGTGCCAGCAGCTCGGGACTAGCAAGCTACAATGAGCAGTTCTTC
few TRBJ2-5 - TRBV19 CASAWGQQETQYF TGTGCCAGCGCATGGGGGCAACAAGAGACCCAGTACTTC
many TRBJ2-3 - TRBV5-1 CASSLELGTDTQYF TGTGCCAGCAGCTTGGAACTTGGCACAGATACGCAGTATTTT
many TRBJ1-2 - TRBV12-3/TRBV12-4 CASSRTERIGYTF TGTGCCAGCAGCCGAACAGAACGAATTGGCTACACCTTC
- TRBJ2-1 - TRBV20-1 CSAGADYNEQFF TGCAGTGCGGGGGCCGACTACAATGAGCAGTTCTTC
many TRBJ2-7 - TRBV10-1 CASSESVTSYEQYF TGCGCCAGCAGTGAGTCTGTCACCTCTTACGAGCAGTACTTC
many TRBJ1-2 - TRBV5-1 CASSPWGMGVHYGYTF TGCGCCAGCAGCCCATGGGGAATGGGGGTTCACTATGGCTACACCTTC